This T cell receptor beta chain was obtained from a study of shared T cell receptors in the human thymus. Method: immunoSEQ multiplex PCR; TCRdb's copy keeps in-frame clones and lacks some. The sample lists roughly 560,000 clones; about 84% were seen once. Germline lookup yields CDR1 MDHEN and CDR2 SYDVKM. This CDR3 comprises 16 residues. Trimming took off 3 bases at V and 5 bases at J, with 17 bases between the two ends. The same data also went into a second study, on human thymus T cells. That work contributes: It was from resections taken during corrective heart surgery that the thymus tissue came. Repertoires from thymus and blood appeared to show biased V and J gene usage.

The TCR was taken from a boy less than two years old with a congenital heart defect. The V call is TRBV28, the J call TRBJ1-3; D may be TRBD1 (6 bases). Sequencing input: thymocytes. CDR3 region: CASSFRGGRRRNTIYF. The CDR3 DNA sequence: TGTGCCAGCAGTTTTAGGGGGGGTCGAAGGAGAAACACCATATATTTT.